This T cell receptor (beta chain) was retrieved from a study of CD8 T cells in Susac syndrome. Study-wide points: CD8+ clonal expansion in Susac peaked in TEMRA cells and active patients. Susac-specific public clones were found in both the total CD8+ and the CD8+ TEMRA repertoires, with some 15 in the former and several in the latter.

Random hexamers primed reverse transcription of about 0.45 to 1 ug RNA. TCRdb independently ran MiXCR on the immunoSEQ multiplex PCR reads; one entry per CDR3 protein. The profile shows roughly 86,000 distinct CDR3 sequences, approximately 96% of them singletons. Details on this clonotype: Antigen: not known.

Germline V gene data show CDR1 as SGHRS and CDR2 as YFSETQ. CDR3 length: 15 residues. Trimming removed 4 bases from V and 5 bases from J; junction bases left unmatched: 9. The patients with Susac syndrome satisfied recently defined diagnostic criteria for either definite or probable disease. This chain connects TRBV5-1 to TRBJ2-3, with 8 bases identical to TRBD2. This clonotype was sampled from a human donor with Susac syndrome. The sample was CD8+ T cells from PBMCs. Here the CDR3 DNA reads TGCGCCAGCAGCATCGGGGGGGCCGGGGGAGATACGCAGTATTTT. Translating gives CASSIGGAGGDTQYF.